A single sample gave rise to the 16 T cell receptor beta chains below, sequenced in a study of blood T cell repertoires in COVID-19. Only in-frame clones appear in the TCRdb table, and some are missing; sequencing was by immunoSEQ multiplex PCR. The sample carries approximately 300,000 clones, around 87% recorded once. Material for sequencing was PBMCs or T cells enriched from blood (not recorded which). The receptor set was obtained from a woman under 40 who had recovered from COVID-19.

The genes are TRBV9 and TRBJ2-1; weak D call: TRBD2 (5 bases). Per germline, CDR1 SGDLS and CDR2 YYNGEE. The V and J ends lost 0 bases and 4 bases respectively, with 8 bases between them. This CDR3 has 14 residues. The chain's CDR3 is CASSVASGYNEQFF. CDR3 nucleotides: TGTGCCAGCAGCGTAGCAAGCGGATACAATGAGCAGTTCTTC. Together with reference TRBV9 and TRBJ2-1, the CDR3 gives the full variable domain: DSGVTQTPKHLITATGQRVTLRCSPRSGDLSVYWYQQSLDQGLQFLIQYYNGEERAKGNILERFSAQQFPDLHSELNLSSLELGDSALYFCASSVASGYNEQFFGPGTRLTVL.

The genes are TRBV2 and TRBJ1-5, with 7 bases identical to TRBD1. This CDR3 has 14 amino acids. V shed 1 base, J shed 5 bases, and the junction held 2 bases outside the gene matches. CDR1 and CDR2 (germline): SNHLY, FYNNEI. CDR3 sequence: CASSEGQGYQPQHF. The CDR3 DNA is TGTGCCAGCAGTGAAGGACAGGGCTATCAGCCCCAGCATTTT.

This clone was recorded once. V gene TRBV7-2 combines with J gene TRBJ2-1; 7 bases fit TRBD1. Germline values: CDR1 SGHTA, CDR2 FQGNSA. The CDR3 length is 14 residues. V dropped 4 bases and J dropped 3; count of bases not matched to a gene: 3. The CDR3 spells CASSSRDSYNEQFF. In nucleotides, the CDR3 is TGTGCCAGCAGCTCCAGGGACAGCTACAATGAGCAGTTCTTC.

The chain has TRBV4-1 and TRBJ2-2; 7 positions agree with TRBD1. V trimming: 0 bases; J trimming: 6 bases; junction bases outside the gene matches: 7. The CDR3 has 16 amino acids. Germline V gene sequence: CDR1 MGHRA, CDR2 YSYEKL. This chain's CDR3 is CASSQDAQGKAGELFF. CDR3 bases: TGCGCCAGCAGCCAAGACGCACAGGGGAAGGCCGGGGAGCTGTTTTTT.

The gene calls are TRBV19 and TRBJ2-5; D uncertain. Germline CDR1 and CDR2: LNHDA and SQIVND (reference sequence). This CDR3 comprises 13 residues. Trimming removed 4 bases from V and 2 bases from J, with 8 bases in between. In DNA, the CDR3 is TGTGCCAGTAGTAGGGCACATCAAGAGACCCAGTACTTC. It codes for CASSRAHQETQYF.

This clone was detected a few times. The rearrangement joins TRBV3-1 (or the pseudogene TRBV3-2) to TRBJ1-1, with TRBD1 identical over 8 bases. The germline CDR1 and CDR2 sequences are LGHDT and YNNKEL (reference sequence). V gave up 3 bases and J gave up 5 bases; unmatched junction bases: 17. The CDR3 loop spans 18 amino acids. In DNA form, the CDR3 reads TGTGCCAGCAGCCACCACTCTAGCTTCCAGGGGGCTAAAACTGAAGCTTTCTTT. Its translation is CASSHHSSFQGAKTEAFF.

This clone occurred a few times. The chain recombines TRBV3-1 (or the pseudogene TRBV3-2) with TRBJ2-3, with 15 nucleotides matching TRBD2. This CDR3 is built from 16 residues. The V gene's germline CDR1 is LGHDT and CDR2 YNNKEL (reference sequence). The trim removed 4 bases at V and 5 bases at J, leaving 4 bases unmatched. The CDR3 region is CASSLRTSGGGDTQYF. The DNA for the CDR3 is TGTGCCAGCAGCCTCCGGACTAGCGGGGGGGGAGATACGCAGTATTTT.

Only a few counts were recorded for this clone. The chain joins TRBV7-2 to TRBJ1-2; possibly TRBD1 for D (5 bases). In germline, CDR1 is SGHTA, CDR2 FQGNSA. The V end was cut by 1 base, the J end by 7 bases, with 13 bases between. The CDR3 spans 14 residues. CDR3 in DNA: TGTGCCAGCAGCTTAGAAAGGGGCCAGCCTGGCTACACCTTC. Encoded protein: CASSLERGQPGYTF.

CDR3 region: CASSEVRGVGGYTF. The CDR3 nucleotides are TGTGCCAGCAGTGAGGTTCGGGGGGTGGGAGGCTACACCTTC. J is TRBJ1-2 and V is TRBV2; D perhaps matches TRBD1 (5 bases). This CDR3 spans 14 amino acids. The germline CDR1 and CDR2 sequences are SNHLY and FYNNEI. V lost 3 bases and J 8 bases, leaving 16 bases between the germline ends.

The gene calls are TRBV5-1 and TRBJ2-1; tentative D call: TRBD2 (6 bases). V lost 1 base and J 7 bases, leaving 21 bases between the germline ends. There are 17 residues in the CDR3. The germline CDR1 and CDR2 sequences are SGHRS and YFSETQ. CDR3: CASSLTPGGFGLNEQFF. CDR3 in DNA: TGCGCCAGCAGCTTGACTCCCGGAGGGTTCGGATTGAATGAGCAGTTCTTC.

The chain links TRBV4-3 to TRBJ2-3; TRBD1 is a possible D gene (5 bases). V was cut by 3 bases and J by 0 bases, with 10 bases left in between. Germline V gene data show CDR1 as LGHNA and CDR2 as YSLEER. CDR3 size: 15 residues. For the CDR3, the DNA is TGCGCCAGCAGCCAGTGGGGCCCCAGCACAGATACGCAGTATTTT. Its translation is CASSQWGPSTDTQYF.

In this sample, this clone turned up a few times. The V and J genes are TRBV4-2 and TRBJ2-7; perhaps TRBD2 as D (6 bases). V lost 0 bases, J lost 3 bases, and 15 bases lay in between. There are 16 residues in the CDR3. Germline V gene lookup returns CDR1 LGHNA and CDR2 YNFKEQ. CDR3 nucleotides: TGTGCCAGCAGCCAAGAGTCGGGACTTGGGCTCTACGAGCAGTACTTC. It yields the protein CASSQESGLGLYEQYF.

The chain links TRBV15 to TRBJ2-2; D remains ambiguous. This CDR3 spans 14 amino acids. The V and J ends lost 0 bases and 2 bases respectively, with 4 bases between them. Germline CDR1 LNHNV, CDR2 YYDKDF (reference sequence). The CDR3: CATSRDSNTGELFF. CDR3 bases: TGTGCCACCAGCAGAGACTCTAACACCGGGGAGCTGTTTTTT.

This chain uses TRBV5-4 with TRBJ2-3; D unresolved. The V and J ends lost 0 bases and 0 bases respectively, with 11 bases between them. The CDR3 length is 16 residues. Per the germline V gene, CDR1 is SGHNT and CDR2 is YYREEE (reference sequence). The CDR3, as DNA: TGTGCCAGCAGCTTGGCCGTAGCTACTAGCACAGATACGCAGTATTTT. Translation gives CASSLAVATSTDTQYF.

This chain uses TRBV6-5 with TRBJ1-1, with D possibly being TRBD1 (6 bases). The CDR3 totals 14 residues. Germline CDR1 and CDR2: MNHEY and SVGAGI. V shed 3 bases and J shed 3 bases, with 11 bases lying between them. This CDR3 reads CASSYIQGDTEAFF. The CDR3 nucleotides are TGTGCCAGCAGTTATATACAGGGAGACACTGAAGCTTTCTTT.

The chain uses TRBV5-1 and TRBJ2-1; no clear D. V lost 1 base to trimming and J lost 0 bases, with 17 bases between them. This CDR3 has 18 residues. Germline CDR1 reads SGHRS; CDR2 reads YFSETQ. CDR3 amino acids: CASSLKIVPTSSYNEQFF. In DNA, the CDR3 is TGCGCCAGCAGCTTGAAAATTGTCCCAACGAGCTCCTACAATGAGCAGTTCTTC.